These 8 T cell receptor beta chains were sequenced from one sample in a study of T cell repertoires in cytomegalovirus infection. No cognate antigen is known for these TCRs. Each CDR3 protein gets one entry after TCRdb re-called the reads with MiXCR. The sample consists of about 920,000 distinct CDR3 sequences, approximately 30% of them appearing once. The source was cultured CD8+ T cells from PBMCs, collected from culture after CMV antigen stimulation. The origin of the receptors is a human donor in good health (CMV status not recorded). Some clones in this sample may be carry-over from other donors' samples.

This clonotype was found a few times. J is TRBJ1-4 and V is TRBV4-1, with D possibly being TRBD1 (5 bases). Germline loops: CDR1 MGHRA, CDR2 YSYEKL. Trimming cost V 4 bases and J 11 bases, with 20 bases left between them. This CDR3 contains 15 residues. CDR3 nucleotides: TGCGCCAGCAGCCTCCTGACAGAGAGCCCGGGGAAACTGTTTTTT. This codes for CASSLLTESPGKLFF.

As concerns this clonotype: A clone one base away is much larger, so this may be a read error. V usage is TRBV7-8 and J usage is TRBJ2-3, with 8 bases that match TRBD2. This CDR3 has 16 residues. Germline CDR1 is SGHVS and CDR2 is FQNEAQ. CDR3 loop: CTSSLEGGGRGDTQYF. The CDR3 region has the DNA TGTACCAGCAGCTTAGAAGGCGGGGGGCGGGGAGATACGCAGTATTTT. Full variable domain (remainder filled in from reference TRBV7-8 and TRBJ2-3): GAGVSQSPRYKVAKRGQDVALRCDPISGHVSLFWYQQALGQGPEFLTYFQNEAQLDKSGLPSDRFFAERPEGSVSTLKIQRTQQEDSAVYLCTSSLEGGGRGDTQYFGPGTRLTVL.

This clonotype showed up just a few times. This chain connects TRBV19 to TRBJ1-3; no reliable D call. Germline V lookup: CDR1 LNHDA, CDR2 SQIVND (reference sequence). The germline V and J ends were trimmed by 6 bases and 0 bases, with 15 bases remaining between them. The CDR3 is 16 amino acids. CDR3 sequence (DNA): TGTGCCAGTAGACTCGACAAAAGTAGCTCTGGAAACACCATATATTTT. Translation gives CASRLDKSSSGNTIYF.

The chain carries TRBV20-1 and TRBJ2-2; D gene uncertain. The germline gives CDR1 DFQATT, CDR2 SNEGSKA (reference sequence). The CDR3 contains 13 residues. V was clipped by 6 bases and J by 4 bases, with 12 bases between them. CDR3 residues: CSAIRAGTGELFF. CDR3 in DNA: TGCAGTGCCATAAGGGCCGGCACCGGGGAGCTGTTTTTT.

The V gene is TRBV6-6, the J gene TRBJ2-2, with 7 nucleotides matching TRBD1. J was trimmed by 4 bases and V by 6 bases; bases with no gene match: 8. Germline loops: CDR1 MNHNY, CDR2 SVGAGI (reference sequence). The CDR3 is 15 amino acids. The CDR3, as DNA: TGTGCCAGCAGCTCAATTCCAGGGGGCACCGGGGAGCTGTTTTTT. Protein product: CASSSIPGGTGELFF.

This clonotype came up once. CDR3 amino acids: CASSRRGTGGFTGELFF. The CDR3 region has the DNA TGTGCCAGCAGTCGCCGCGGGACAGGGGGCTTCACCGGGGAGCTGTTTTTT. The chain recombines TRBV3-1 with TRBJ2-2, with 12 bases lining up with TRBD1. The CDR3 extends over 17 amino acids. Germline CDR1 is LGHDT and CDR2 is YNNKEL (reference sequence). The junction had 9 bases not matched to a gene; V was cut back by 6 bases and J by 4 bases.

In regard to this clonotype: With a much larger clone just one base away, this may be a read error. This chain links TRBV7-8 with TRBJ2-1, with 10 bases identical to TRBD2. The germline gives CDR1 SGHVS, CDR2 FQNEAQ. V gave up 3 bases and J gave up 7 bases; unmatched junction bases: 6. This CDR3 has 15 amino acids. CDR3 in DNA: TGTGCCAGCAGCTTTGAGCGGGGGGGGGGAAATGAGCAGTTCTTC. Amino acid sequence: CASSFERGGGNEQFF.

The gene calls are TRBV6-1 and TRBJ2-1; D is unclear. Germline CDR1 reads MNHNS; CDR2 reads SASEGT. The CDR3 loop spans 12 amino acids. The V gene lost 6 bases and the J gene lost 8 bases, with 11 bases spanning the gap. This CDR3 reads CASRGNIDEQFF. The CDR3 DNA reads TGTGCCAGCAGGGGTAACATAGATGAGCAGTTCTTC.